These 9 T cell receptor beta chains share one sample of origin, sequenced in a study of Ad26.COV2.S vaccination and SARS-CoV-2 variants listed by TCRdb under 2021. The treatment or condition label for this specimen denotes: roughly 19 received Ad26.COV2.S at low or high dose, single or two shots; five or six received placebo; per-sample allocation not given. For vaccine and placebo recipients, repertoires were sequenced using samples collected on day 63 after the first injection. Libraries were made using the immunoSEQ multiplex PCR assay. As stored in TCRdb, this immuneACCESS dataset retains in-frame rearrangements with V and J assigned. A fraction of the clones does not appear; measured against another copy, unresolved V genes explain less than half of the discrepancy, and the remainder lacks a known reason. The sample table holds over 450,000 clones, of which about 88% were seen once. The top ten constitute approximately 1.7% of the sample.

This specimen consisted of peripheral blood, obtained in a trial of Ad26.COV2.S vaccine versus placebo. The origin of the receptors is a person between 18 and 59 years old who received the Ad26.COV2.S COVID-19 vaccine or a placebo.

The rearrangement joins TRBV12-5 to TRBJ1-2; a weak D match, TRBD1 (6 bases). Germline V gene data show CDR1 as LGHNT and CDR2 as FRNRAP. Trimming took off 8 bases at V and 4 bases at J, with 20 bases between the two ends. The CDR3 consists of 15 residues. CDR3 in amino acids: CASWPQGKVAYGYTF. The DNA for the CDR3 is TGTGCTAGTTGGCCACAGGGCAAAGTGGCCTATGGCTACACCTTC.

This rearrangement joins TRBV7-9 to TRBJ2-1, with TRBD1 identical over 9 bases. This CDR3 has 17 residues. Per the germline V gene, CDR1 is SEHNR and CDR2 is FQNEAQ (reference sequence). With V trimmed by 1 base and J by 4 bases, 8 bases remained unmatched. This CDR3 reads CASSLVVPGQGYNEQFF. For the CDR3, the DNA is TGTGCCAGCAGCTTAGTAGTTCCGGGACAGGGTTACAATGAGCAGTTCTTC.

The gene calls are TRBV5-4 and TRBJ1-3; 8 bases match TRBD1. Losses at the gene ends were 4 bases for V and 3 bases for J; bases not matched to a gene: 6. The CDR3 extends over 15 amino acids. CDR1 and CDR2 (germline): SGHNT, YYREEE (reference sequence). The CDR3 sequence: CASSTQGAGGNTIYF. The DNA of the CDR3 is TGTGCCAGCAGCACCCAGGGGGCAGGTGGAAACACCATATATTTT.

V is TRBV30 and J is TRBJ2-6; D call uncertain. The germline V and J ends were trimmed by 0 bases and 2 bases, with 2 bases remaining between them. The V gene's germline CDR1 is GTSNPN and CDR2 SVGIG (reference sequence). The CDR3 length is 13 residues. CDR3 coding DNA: TGTGCCTGGAGTGTTGCTGGGGCCAACGTCCTGACTTTC. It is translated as CAWSVAGANVLTF.

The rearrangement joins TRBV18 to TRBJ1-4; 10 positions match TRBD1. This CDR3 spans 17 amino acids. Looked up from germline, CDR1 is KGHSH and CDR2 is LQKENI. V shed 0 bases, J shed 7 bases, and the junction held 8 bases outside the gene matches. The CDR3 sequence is CASSPPGTGARGEKLFF. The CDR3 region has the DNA TGTGCCAGCTCACCACCAGGGACAGGGGCGCGGGGTGAAAAACTGTTTTTT.

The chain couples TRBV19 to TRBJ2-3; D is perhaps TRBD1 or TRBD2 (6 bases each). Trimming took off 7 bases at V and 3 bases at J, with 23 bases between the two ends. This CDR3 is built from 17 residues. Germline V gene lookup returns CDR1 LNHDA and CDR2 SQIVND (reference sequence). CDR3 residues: CASTSLLGGRGTDTQYF. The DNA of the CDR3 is TGTGCCAGTACCTCACTTCTGGGGGGTAGGGGGACAGATACGCAGTATTTT.

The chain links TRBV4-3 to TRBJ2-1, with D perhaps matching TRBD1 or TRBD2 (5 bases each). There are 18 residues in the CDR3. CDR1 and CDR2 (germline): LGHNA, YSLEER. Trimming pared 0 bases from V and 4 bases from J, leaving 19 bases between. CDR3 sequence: CASSQDSGAGGGYNEQFF. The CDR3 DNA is TGCGCCAGCAGCCAAGATTCTGGGGCCGGAGGTGGTTACAATGAGCAGTTCTTC.

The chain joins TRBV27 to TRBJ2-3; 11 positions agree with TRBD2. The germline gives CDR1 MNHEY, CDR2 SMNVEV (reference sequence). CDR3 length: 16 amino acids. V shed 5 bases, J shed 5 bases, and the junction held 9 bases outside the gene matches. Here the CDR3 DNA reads TGTGCCAGCAGTACCCACGGCGGGACTAGCGGAGATACGCAGTATTTT. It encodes CASSTHGGTSGDTQYF.

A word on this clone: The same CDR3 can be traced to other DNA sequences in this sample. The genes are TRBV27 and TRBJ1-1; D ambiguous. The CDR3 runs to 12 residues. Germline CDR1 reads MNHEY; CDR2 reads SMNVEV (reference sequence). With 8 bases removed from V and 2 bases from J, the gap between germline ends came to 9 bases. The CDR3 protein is CASSRLNTEAFF. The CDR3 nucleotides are TGTGCCAGCTCTAGGCTTAACACTGAAGCTTTCTTT.